A selection of T cell receptor beta chains follows, all from one sample in a study of identical twins. TCRdb analysed the 5' RACE reads with MiXCR anew, one entry per CDR3 protein. The top ten clones hold 1.5% to 2% of a sample with nearly 900,000 distinct CDR3 sequences, around an eighth of them seen once. The sample also formed part of further work on yellow fever vaccine responses in identical twins.

The sequencing input was PBMCs. All receptors come from a woman aged 18-30 years in good health. Both conserved end residues are part of each CDR3. A D gene is named only where the DNA matches it firmly. Not every row has a clone size; where given, it reads once, few, many or a size class.

d_gene: NA
abundance: NA
v_gene: TRBV2
j_gene: TRBJ1-4
CDR3nt: TGTGCCAGCCGAAGCCGGGCAACTAATGAAAAACTGTTTTTT
CDR3aa: CASRSRATNEKLFF

d_gene: TRBD1
abundance: NA
v_gene: TRBV6-5
j_gene: TRBJ1-4
CDR3nt: TGTGCCAGCAGTTACCACCCCGGGACAGGGGATGAAAAACTGTTTTTT
CDR3aa: CASSYHPGTGDEKLFF

d_gene: NA
abundance: few
v_gene: TRBV29-1
j_gene: TRBJ2-5
CDR3nt: TGCAGCGGAAGAAAGGACAGTCAAGAGACCCAGTACTTC
CDR3aa: CSGRKDSQETQYF

d_gene: NA
abundance: NA
v_gene: TRBV15
j_gene: TRBJ2-7
CDR3nt: TGTGCCACCAGCAGAGATGCAGGAGGTAGGGCCTACGAGCAGTACTTC
CDR3aa: CATSRDAGGRAYEQYF

d_gene: TRBD2
abundance: NA
v_gene: TRBV9
j_gene: TRBJ2-1
CDR3nt: TGTGCCAGCAGCGTAGTTAGCGGGGATGAGCAGTTCTTC
CDR3aa: CASSVVSGDEQFF

d_gene: NA
abundance: few
v_gene: TRBV2
j_gene: TRBJ1-2
CDR3nt: TGTGCCAGCAGTGCCCAGGGGAAGAACTATGGCTACACCTTC
CDR3aa: CASSAQGKNYGYTF

d_gene: NA
abundance: few
v_gene: TRBV12-3/TRBV12-4
j_gene: TRBJ2-7
CDR3nt: TGTGCCAGCACCATTCTTCTGGGGTCGCACGAGCAGTACTTC
CDR3aa: CASTILLGSHEQYF

d_gene: NA
abundance: few
v_gene: TRBV5-6
j_gene: TRBJ2-1
CDR3nt: TGTGCCAGCACCACCTTTGATGCCGGGGGCAATGAGCAGTTCTTC
CDR3aa: CASTTFDAGGNEQFF

d_gene: TRBD2
abundance: few
v_gene: TRBV12-3/TRBV12-4
j_gene: TRBJ2-1
CDR3nt: TGTGCCAGCAGTTTCAGCCTAGCGGTCAGGGAGCAGTTCTTC
CDR3aa: CASSFSLAVREQFF

d_gene: NA
abundance: once
v_gene: TRBV6-2/TRBV6-3
j_gene: TRBJ2-5
CDR3nt: TGTGCCAGCAGTTACTCGGATGGGACCCAGTACTTC
CDR3aa: CASSYSDGTQYF

d_gene: TRBD2
abundance: NA
v_gene: TRBV11-2
j_gene: TRBJ2-4
CDR3nt: TGTGCCAGCAGCTTAGTTCCTAGCGGAGCCAAAAACATTCAGTACTTC
CDR3aa: CASSLVPSGAKNIQYF

d_gene: NA
abundance: NA
v_gene: TRBV12-3/TRBV12-4
j_gene: TRBJ2-3
CDR3nt: TGTGCCAGCCGAGGAACTCTGGGGGGAGTTCAAGATACGCAGTATTTT
CDR3aa: CASRGTLGGVQDTQYF

d_gene: TRBD2
abundance: few
v_gene: TRBV24-1
j_gene: TRBJ2-3
CDR3nt: TGTGCCACCAGTGAACAAGGGACTAGCGGGAGCACAGATACGCAGTATTTT
CDR3aa: CATSEQGTSGSTDTQYF

d_gene: NA
abundance: many
v_gene: TRBV7-9
j_gene: TRBJ2-5
CDR3nt: TGTGCCAGCAGCTCCCCGGTTGGGGAGACCCAGTACTTC
CDR3aa: CASSSPVGETQYF